In this sample, the clone carrying this TCR beta chain turned up many times. Its antigen is not known. Researchers took RNA transcripts and amplified the TCR beta CDR3 regions from them. HTBI primers drove first-round RT-PCR of the TCR CDR3. Using its own MiXCR run on the multiplex PCR reads, TCRdb lists one record per CDR3 protein. The sample has 500,000 to 750,000 distinct CDR3 sequences, around a sixth seen once; the top ten hold 6.5% to 8%. Germline CDR1 is MNHNS and CDR2 is SASEGT. V lost 3 bases to trimming and J lost 7 bases, with 10 bases between them. This CDR3 comprises 13 residues. The PBMCs studied were ones that came from roughly 9.1 ml fresh peripheral blood. This sample was included in a study of T cells in Graves' hyperthyroidism and ophthalmopathy. Study outcomes and limitations: Among clonotypes expanded in thyroid above 0.001, most were also found in blood.

Sequenced sample: blood. The V and J genes are TRBV6-1 and TRBJ2-1; D perhaps matches TRBD2 (5 bases). The source of this sequence is a woman in her thirties with Graves' hyperthyroidism. The CDR3 reads CASSEIGVNEQFF. CDR3 coding DNA: TGTGCCAGCAGTGAGATCGGGGTTAATGAGCAGTTCTTC.